The 30 T cell receptor beta chains listed next were all sequenced from one sample in a study of human T cells and chemical hapten exposure. TCRdb called the RACE reads again in MiXCR, with one record for every CDR3 protein. In the table there are 190,000 or so distinct CDR3 sequences, 25% to 35% of which are singletons. As for time point: pre-sensitization, week 0. This sample's treatment: therapeutic diphenylcyclopropenone sensitization with weekly scalp DPC. Source: whole blood, taken in connection with sensitization to the hapten diphenylcyclopropenone (DPC). These TCRs come from a woman aged 25 to 39 with alopecia areata. Some clones in this sample may be carry-over from other donors' samples.

The genes are TRBV7-8 and TRBJ2-1; TRBD2 is a possible D gene (6 bases). Looked up from germline, CDR1 is SGHVS and CDR2 is FQNEAQ. The CDR3 is 16 residues long. Trimming took 4 bases from V and 6 from J, leaving 19 bases between them. Here the CDR3 DNA reads TGTGCCAGCAGCTCTTTGACTAGGGGTAATTTCAATGAGCAGTTCTTC. This translates into CASSSLTRGNFNEQFF.

The chain carries TRBV14 and TRBJ2-2; 9 nucleotides agree with TRBD1. The CDR3 contains 16 residues. V lost 4 bases, J lost 4 bases, and 7 bases stayed unmatched. Looked up from germline, CDR1 is SGHDN and CDR2 is FVKESK. The CDR3 coding sequence is TGTGCCAGCAGCCCGGGACAGGGCGGATTCACCGGGGAGCTGTTTTTT. Its protein is CASSPGQGGFTGELFF.

This clonotype turned up a few times. The chain recombines TRBV7-9 with TRBJ1-6; weak D call: TRBD1 (5 bases). The CDR3 covers 16 residues. Trimming took 5 bases from V and 14 from J, leaving 25 bases between them. Germline V gene lookup returns CDR1 SEHNR and CDR2 FQNEAQ (reference sequence). This chain's CDR3 is CASSPYPPGPERALHF. The CDR3 nucleotides read TGTGCCAGCAGCCCGTATCCCCCAGGGCCCGAACGGGCCCTCCACTTT.

This clonotype was found a few times. The rearrangement links TRBV20-1 to TRBJ2-5, with a tentative D call TRBD2 (6 bases). The CDR3 totals 13 residues. Germline V CDR1 and CDR2: DFQATT, SNEGSKA (reference sequence). Trimming took off 7 bases at V and 2 bases at J, with 14 bases between the two ends. DNA for the CDR3: TGCAGTGGGAGGGACGCCCTACAAGAGACCCAGTACTTC. Translation: CSGRDALQETQYF.

Only a few counts were recorded for this clonotype. The chain joins TRBV7-2 to TRBJ2-3, with 12 bases lining up with TRBD2. The CDR3 has 16 amino acids. CDR1 and CDR2 (germline): SGHTA, FQGNSA. Losses at the gene ends were 5 bases for V and 3 bases for J; bases not matched to a gene: 6. This CDR3 is CASSPSGTSGTDTQYF. The CDR3 coding sequence is TGTGCCAGCAGCCCAAGCGGGACTAGCGGGACAGATACGCAGTATTTT.

The chain links TRBV6-1 to TRBJ2-1, with 9 nucleotides matching TRBD2. Germline-derived CDR1 and CDR2 are MNHNS and SASEGT. This CDR3 is 15 amino acids long. J lost 7 bases, V lost 7 bases, and 11 bases had no gene match. The CDR3: CASTPSLAGSNEQFF. Written as DNA, the CDR3 is TGTGCCAGCACCCCCTCACTAGCGGGTTCGAATGAGCAGTTCTTC.

Only one count was recorded for this clonotype. This chain joins TRBV7-3 and TRBJ2-7; D tentatively fits TRBD1 or TRBD2 (5 bases each). Trimming removed 5 bases from V and 3 bases from J, with 17 bases in between. This CDR3 spans 15 amino acids. In germline, CDR1 is SGHTA, CDR2 FQGTGA. CDR3 DNA sequence: TGTGCCAGCAGCCCCTCCCCGGGACCTAGCTACGAGCAGTACTTC. Translating it yields CASSPSPGPSYEQYF.

Regarding this clonotype: The junction departs from the called germline gene at one end, perhaps through a read error. The CDR3 loop is CASSNRTGNGKLFF. The CDR3 DNA reads as TGCGCCAGCAGCAACCGGACAGGGAATGGAAAACTGTTTTTT. The V and J genes are TRBV5-1 and TRBJ1-4; 8 nucleotides match TRBD1. The germline V gene has CDR1 SGHRS and CDR2 YFSETQ. The CDR3 length is 14 residues.

This chain links TRBV7-2 with TRBJ1-5; D is unclear. Germline CDR1 and CDR2: SGHTA and FQGNSA. V lost 1 base, J lost 6 bases, and 13 bases lay in between. CDR3 length: 15 residues. This CDR3 reads CASSLVSGSGQPQHF. The CDR3 coding sequence is TGTGCCAGCAGCTTAGTTTCTGGGTCGGGTCAGCCCCAGCATTTT.

The gene calls are TRBV6-2 or TRBV6-3 and TRBJ2-1; possible D gene TRBD2, 6 bases. This CDR3 is built from 13 residues. Germline V CDR1 and CDR2: MNHEY, SVGEGT. V gave up 11 bases and J gave up 4 bases, with 15 bases separating them. The CDR3 loop reads CAARDSRYNEQFF. CDR3 sequence (DNA): TGTGCCGCCCGGGACTCCAGGTACAATGAGCAGTTCTTC.

The J gene is TRBJ2-3, the V gene TRBV6-5; no clear D gene. Trimming pared 5 bases from V and 1 base from J, leaving 10 bases between. The CDR3 covers 14 residues. Germline V gives CDR1 MNHEY, CDR2 SVGAGI. The CDR3 spells CASSPFVGTDTQYF. CDR3 coding DNA: TGTGCCAGCAGTCCCTTTGTGGGCACAGATACGCAGTATTTT.

The J gene is TRBJ2-7, the V gene TRBV7-2, with 9 bases lining up with TRBD2. Germline V CDR1 and CDR2: SGHTA, FQGNSA. This CDR3 has 16 residues. Trimming cost V 1 base and J 4 bases; bases outside gene matches: 8. The CDR3 loop reads CASSLVASGAPYEQYF. The CDR3 DNA reads as TGTGCCAGCAGCTTAGTGGCTAGCGGGGCCCCTTACGAGCAGTACTTC.

The CDR3 DNA reads TGTGCCAGTAGTATAGATTCGCCCAGGCCCAATCAGCCCCAGCATTTT. As protein: CASSIDSPRPNQPQHF. This chain joins TRBV19 and TRBJ1-5; D call uncertain. CDR1 is LNHDA and CDR2 is SQIVND in the germline V gene (reference sequence). Trimming pared 0 bases from V and 3 bases from J, leaving 12 bases between. CDR3 length: 16 amino acids.

This rearrangement joins TRBV28 to TRBJ2-5; 7 nucleotides line up with TRBD1. Losses at the gene ends were 7 bases for V and 5 bases for J; bases not matched to a gene: 13. The CDR3 has 15 residues. Germline V gene sequence: CDR1 MDHEN, CDR2 SYDVKM. The CDR3 DNA sequence: TGTGCCAGCAACCCGGGACAGTCCTCTAAGGAGACCCAGTACTTC. Amino acids: CASNPGQSSKETQYF.

This clonotype was detected a few times. This chain joins TRBV29-1 and TRBJ1-1; D might be TRBD1 (5 bases). V was pared by 5 bases and J by 10 bases, with 14 bases between. This CDR3 spans 11 amino acids. The V gene's germline CDR1 is SQVTM and CDR2 ANQGSEA. CDR3 protein: CSVTPGRGAFF. The DNA of the CDR3 is TGCAGCGTTACACCGGGGAGGGGAGCTTTCTTT.

This chain joins TRBV28 and TRBJ1-5, with 7 bases identical to TRBD1. This CDR3 comprises 16 residues. Germline lookup yields CDR1 MDHEN and CDR2 SYDVKM. The junction had 6 bases not matched to a gene; V was cut back by 4 bases and J by 0 bases. The CDR3: CASSWVGTVSNQPQHF. CDR3 sequence (DNA): TGTGCCAGCAGTTGGGTCGGGACAGTTAGCAATCAGCCCCAGCATTTT.

In this sample, this clonotype turned up a few times. This chain uses TRBV12-3 or TRBV12-4 with TRBJ1-3; TRBD1 agrees at 9 bases. CDR3 length: 15 residues. Trimming cost V 6 bases and J 3 bases; bases outside gene matches: 6. The CDR3 coding sequence is TGTGCCAGCAGGCCGGGACAGGGTTTTGGAAACACCATATATTTT. Translating it yields CASRPGQGFGNTIYF.

This clonotype was detected only a few times. The chain has TRBV10-3 and TRBJ2-7, with D unclear. V lost 6 bases, J lost 2 bases, and 14 bases lay in between. CDR3 length equals 14 residues. Per germline, CDR1 ENHRY and CDR2 SYGVKD. The CDR3 bases are TGTGCCATCAGGCCAGCCTCACTACCCTACGAGCAGTACTTC. Translating it yields CAIRPASLPYEQYF.

V usage is TRBV2 and J usage is TRBJ1-5; unclear D gene. V was trimmed by 4 bases and J by 1 base, leaving 5 bases between them. Germline loops: CDR1 SNHLY, CDR2 FYNNEI. The CDR3 is 13 residues long. Here the CDR3 DNA reads TGTGCCAGCAGTGCAGGCAGCAATCAGCCCCAGCATTTT. This encodes CASSAGSNQPQHF.

The gene calls are TRBV15 and TRBJ1-1; no clear D. Trimming removed 0 bases from V and 1 base from J, with 9 bases in between. The CDR3 spans 15 residues. Germline V gene sequence: CDR1 LNHNV, CDR2 YYDKDF (reference sequence). For the CDR3, the DNA is TGTGCCACCAGCAGAGACAAGGGCTGGAACACTGAAGCTTTCTTT. This encodes CATSRDKGWNTEAFF.

This clonotype showed up just a few times. This sequence joins TRBV4-3 and TRBJ1-5, with a weak D call TRBD1 (6 bases). Trimming pared 1 base from V and 4 bases from J, leaving 11 bases between. In germline, CDR1 is LGHNA, CDR2 YSLEER. The CDR3 loop spans 15 amino acids. The CDR3 sequence: CASSQATGGNQPQHF. The CDR3 nucleotides are TGCGCCAGCAGCCAAGCGACAGGTGGAAATCAGCCCCAGCATTTT.

The chain recombines TRBV24-1 with TRBJ1-5; weak D call: TRBD1 (5 bases). Between the trimmed V and J ends, which lost 5 bases and 2 bases, there was a span of 15 bases. Germline CDR1 reads KGHDR; CDR2 reads SFDVKD. The CDR3 extends over 16 amino acids. The CDR3 loop is CATSGGPYEGNQPQHF. In nucleotides, the CDR3 is TGTGCCACCAGTGGGGGACCGTATGAAGGCAATCAGCCCCAGCATTTT.

This clonotype was seen ten or more times. V usage is TRBV20-1 and J usage is TRBJ2-1; 14 bases line up with TRBD2. Germline assignment: CDR1 DFQATT and CDR2 SNEGSKA (reference sequence). V was pared by 4 bases and J by 7 bases, with 3 bases of the junction left unmatched. The CDR3 runs 14 residues. The CDR3 sequence: CSAMTSGRGNEQFF. The CDR3 bases are TGCAGTGCTATGACTAGCGGGAGGGGGAATGAGCAGTTCTTC.

The rearrangement joins TRBV10-3 to TRBJ2-3; 7 bases agree with TRBD2. Germline V gene lookup returns CDR1 ENHRY and CDR2 SYGVKD. The V gene end was trimmed by 11 bases and the J gene end by 3 bases; junction bases not matched to a gene: 14. This CDR3 is 15 amino acids long. The CDR3 region has the DNA TGTGCCTGCGGACCCCGAGGCGGGGGAACAGATACGCAGTATTTT. Translated, it gives CACGPRGGGTDTQYF.

The rearrangement joins TRBV28 to TRBJ2-7; 9 nucleotides line up with TRBD2. Looked up from germline, CDR1 is MDHEN and CDR2 is SYDVKM. After removal of 1 base from V and 6 bases from J, the junction contained 4 bases not matched to a gene. The CDR3 length is 14 residues. The CDR3 region is CASSLSSLAGEQYF. The CDR3 DNA reads as TGTGCCAGCAGTTTATCCTCACTAGCGGGCGAGCAGTACTTC.

The chain links TRBV5-5 to TRBJ2-2; no clear D gene. Germline CDR1 reads SGHKS; CDR2 reads YYEKEE (reference sequence). CDR3 length: 15 amino acids. The germline V and J ends were trimmed by 0 bases and 1 base, with 7 bases remaining between them. CDR3 protein: CASSLASVNTGELFF. CDR3 sequence (DNA): TGTGCCAGCAGCTTGGCCTCAGTGAACACCGGGGAGCTGTTTTTT.

This rearrangement joins TRBV11-2 to TRBJ2-5, with TRBD2 identical over 10 bases. Germline CDR1 is SGHAT and CDR2 is FQNNGV. The CDR3 loop spans 16 amino acids. V was pared by 2 bases and J by 5 bases, with 8 bases of the junction left unmatched. The CDR3 loop is CASSLLSSGSWETQYF. The CDR3 bases are TGTGCCAGCAGCTTACTTTCTAGCGGGAGTTGGGAGACCCAGTACTTC.

This clonotype is a singleton in its sample. J is TRBJ2-2 and V is TRBV28; 10 bases align to TRBD1. This CDR3 contains 16 residues. The germline CDR1 and CDR2 sequences are MDHEN and SYDVKM. The J segment lost 5 bases and the V segment lost 4 bases, leaving 7 bases of the junction unmatched. CDR3 sequence (DNA): TGTGCCAGCAGTTCGCCCGGGACAGGGGAAACCGGGGAGCTGTTTTTT. This codes for CASSSPGTGETGELFF.

The chain couples TRBV24-1 to TRBJ2-3, with unresolved D. V gave up 3 bases and J gave up 2 bases, with 11 bases separating them. Germline-derived CDR1 and CDR2 are KGHDR and SFDVKD. CDR3 length: 15 residues. The CDR3 region is CATSDTRVSTDTQYF. The CDR3 DNA is TGTGCCACCAGTGATACCCGGGTCTCCACAGATACGCAGTATTTT.

The V and J genes are TRBV5-1 and TRBJ2-2, with 8 bases fitting TRBD2. This CDR3 has 16 amino acids. The germline CDR1 and CDR2 sequences are SGHRS and YFSETQ. V lost 4 bases to trimming and J lost 5 bases; unmatched junction nucleotides: 10. The CDR3 reads CASSRDGGASTGELFF. In DNA, the CDR3 is TGCGCCAGCAGCCGGGACGGGGGGGCGTCGACCGGGGAGCTGTTTTTT.